This paragraph covers one T cell receptor beta chain sequence. The CDR3 goes on 3 residues after the read ends, and that part is filled in from the germline J gene. This sample stems from a study of T cells in women clearing cervical HPV infection. For the study at large: Case blood drawn at lesion detection; control blood after infection cleared.

Profiling relied on immunoSEQ multiplex PCR, and the TCRdb table lists in-frame clones only, not all of them. The table counts some 41,000 clones; roughly 5.8% lies in the top ten. Germline values: CDR1 LNHDA, CDR2 SQIVND (reference sequence). This CDR3 spans 13 amino acids. This TCR came from a woman between 18 and 70 years old with a cervical HPV16 infection that either progressed to CIN3+ or cleared (not recorded which). The sample consisted of blood buffy coat. The chain uses TRBV19 and TRBJ1-2, with D perhaps TRBD1 (6 bases). The CDR3 loop reads CASSIQVRDIYTF. Partial CDR3 DNA: TGTGCCAGTAGTATTCAGGTCAGGGACATC.